What follows are 8 T cell receptor beta chains derived from one specimen sequenced in a study of cytomegalovirus exposure and HLA in healthy donors. Primers: 60 Vbeta forward and 13 Jbeta reverse. The protocol was immunoSEQ multiplex PCR, while the TCRdb copy is restricted to in-frame clones and leaves out a portion. The repertoire has around 83,000 clones, approximately 78% of them found once; the top ten carry about 4.4%. The sample taken for sequencing was PBMCs. The receptors originated from a male donor in good health and CMV-seropositive.

V usage is TRBV7-6 and J usage is TRBJ2-1, with a possible D match to TRBD2 (5 bases). Germline loops: CDR1 SGHVS, CDR2 FNYEAQ. The CDR3 totals 14 residues. Trimming took off 1 base at V and 7 bases at J, with 11 bases between the two ends. The CDR3 sequence is CASSLEMIANEQFF. CDR3 DNA: TGTGCCAGCAGCTTAGAGATGATAGCGAATGAGCAGTTCTTC.

The chain joins TRBV27 to TRBJ1-6; 8 nucleotides agree with TRBD1. The V and J ends lost 3 bases and 0 bases, in that order; junction bases with no gene match: 7. The germline V gene encodes CDR1 MNHEY and CDR2 SMNVEV (reference sequence). The length of the CDR3 is 18 residues. CDR3 DNA sequence: TGTGCCAGCAGTTTCGCCGGACAGGGAAACTCCTATAATTCACCCCTCCACTTT. Protein product: CASSFAGQGNSYNSPLHF.

The chain has TRBV11-2 and TRBJ2-1; 13 bases fit TRBD2. CDR1 is SGHAT and CDR2 is FQNNGV in the germline V gene. J gave up 1 base and V 5 bases, and 11 bases lay outside the gene matches. The CDR3 is made up of 19 amino acids. DNA for the CDR3: TGTGCCAGCAGCCACAGAGGACTAGCGGGAGCTGAGTCCTACAATGAGCAGTTCTTC. Translation gives CASSHRGLAGAESYNEQFF.

The DNA for the CDR3 is TGTGCCAGTAGTATTACAGGGGAAAATCAGCCCCAGCATTTT. Encoded protein: CASSITGENQPQHF. The chain joins TRBV19 to TRBJ1-5, with TRBD1 matching 7 bases. CDR1 LNHDA and CDR2 SQIVND come from the germline V gene (reference sequence). CDR3 length equals 14 residues. With 3 bases clipped from V and 4 bases from J, the junction kept 3 bases outside the gene matches.

This clone was counted between two and nine times. This rearrangement joins TRBV7-9 to TRBJ1-3, with D maybe TRBD1 (5 bases). The germline V gene encodes CDR1 SEHNR and CDR2 FQNEAQ (reference sequence). CDR3 length equals 19 residues. V lost 5 bases and J 0 bases, leaving 23 bases between the germline ends. CDR3 region: CASSPPLGLQAHSGNTIYF. CDR3 in DNA: TGTGCCAGCAGCCCCCCGCTGGGACTTCAAGCTCACTCTGGAAACACCATATATTTT.

Here the CDR3 reads CASSLTGGKLFF. The DNA of the CDR3 is TGTGCCAGCAGTTTGACAGGCGGAAAACTGTTTTTT. The chain joins TRBV28 to TRBJ1-4, with D tentatively TRBD1 (6 bases). The CDR3 contains 12 residues. The ends were cut back, 3 bases at V and 10 bases at J, with 9 bases in the middle. Germline V gene sequence: CDR1 MDHEN, CDR2 SYDVKM.

The chain links TRBV16 to TRBJ2-1; weak D call: TRBD1 (5 bases). The CDR3 is 13 amino acids. The V end was cut by 4 bases, the J end by 6 bases, with 10 bases between. Germline V gene sequence: CDR1 KGHSY, CDR2 FQNENV. In nucleotides, the CDR3 is TGTGCCAGCAGCCGTGCGCAGGGCAATGAGCAGTTCTTC. Translating it yields CASSRAQGNEQFF.

The chain uses TRBV27 and TRBJ2-3, with TRBD1 matching 9 bases. The germline V gene has CDR1 MNHEY and CDR2 SMNVEV (reference sequence). The CDR3 contains 14 residues. J lost 2 bases, V lost 6 bases, and 3 bases had no gene match. The DNA for the CDR3 is TGTGCCAGCAGAGGGACAGGGATCACAGATACGCAGTATTTT. Its protein is CASRGTGITDTQYF.